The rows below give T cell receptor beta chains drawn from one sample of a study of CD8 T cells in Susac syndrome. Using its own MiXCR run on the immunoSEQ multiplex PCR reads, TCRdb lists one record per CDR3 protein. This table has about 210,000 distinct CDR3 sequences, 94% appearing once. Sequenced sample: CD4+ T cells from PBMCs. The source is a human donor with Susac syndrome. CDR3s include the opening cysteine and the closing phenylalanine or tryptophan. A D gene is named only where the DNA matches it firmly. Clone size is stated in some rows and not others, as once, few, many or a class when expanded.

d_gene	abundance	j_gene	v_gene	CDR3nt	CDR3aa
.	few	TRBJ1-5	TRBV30	TGTGCCTGGAGTGGGGGAAGGGAAGGTCAGCCCCAGCATTTT	CAWSGGREGQPQHF
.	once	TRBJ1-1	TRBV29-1	TGCAGCGTCCACAGGGAAGACACTGAAGCTTTCTTT	CSVHREDTEAFF
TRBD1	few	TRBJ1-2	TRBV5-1	TGCGCCAGCAGCCAAAGACAGGGGGCCTACTATGGCTACACCTTC	CASSQRQGAYYGYTF
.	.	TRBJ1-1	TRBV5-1	TGCGCCAGCAGCTTGGGCCTCGTACAGGGTAACTCTGAAGCTTTCTTT	CASSLGLVQGNSEAFF
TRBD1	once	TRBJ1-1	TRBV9	TGTGCCAGCAGCGCGGGACAGGGGGTCGACATGAACACTGAAGCTTTCTTT	CASSAGQGVDMNTEAFF
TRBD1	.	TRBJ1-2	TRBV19	TGTGCCAGTACAGACGACTATGCCGGGACAGGGTACGGCTACACCTTC	CASTDDYAGTGYGYTF
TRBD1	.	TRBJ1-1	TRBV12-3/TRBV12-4	TGTGCCAGCAGTTCGGGACAGGGGGGATTCACTGAAGCTTTCTTT	CASSSGQGGFTEAFF
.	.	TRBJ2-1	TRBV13	TGTGCCAGCAGCTTCCGAGGGTCCAGCTCCTACAATGAGCAGTTCTTC	CASSFRGSSSYNEQFF
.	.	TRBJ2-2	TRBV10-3	TGTGCCATCAGTGGATCGACGAACACCGGGGAGCTGTTTTTT	CAISGSTNTGELFF
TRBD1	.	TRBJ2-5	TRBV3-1	TGTGCCAGCAGCAGACAGGGGATGGAGACCCAGTACTTC	CASSRQGMETQYF
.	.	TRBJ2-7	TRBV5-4	TGTGCCAGCAGCTTGGCTGCGGGGCAACGGTCCTACGAGCAGTACTTC	CASSLAAGQRSYEQYF
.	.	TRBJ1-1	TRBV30	TGTGCCTACGCGACAGGCTACACTGAAGCTTTCTTT	CAYATGYTEAFF
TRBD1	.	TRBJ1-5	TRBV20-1	TGCAGTGCCCCCGGGACAGGGGGTACCAATCAGCCCCAGCATTTT	CSAPGTGGTNQPQHF
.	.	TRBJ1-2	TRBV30	TGTGCCTGGAGTGTATGGCGGGGCTATGGCTACACCTTC	CAWSVWRGYGYTF
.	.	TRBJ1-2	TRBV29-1	TGCAGCGTTGGAGGGAGTGGCTACACCTTC	CSVGGSGYTF
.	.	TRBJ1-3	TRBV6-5	TGTGCCAGCAGTTACAGACAGTTCTCTGGAAACACCATATATTTT	CASSYRQFSGNTIYF
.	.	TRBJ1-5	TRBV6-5	TGTGCCAGCAGCCTCCGAATATCCCCCAATCAGCCCCAGCATTTT	CASSLRISPNQPQHF
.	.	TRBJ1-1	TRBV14	TGTGCCAGCAGCCAAGTTCACGGAACCATGAACACTGAAGCTTTCTTT	CASSQVHGTMNTEAFF
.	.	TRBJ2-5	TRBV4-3	TGCGCCAGCAGCCAAGATACCAGGACAGAGACCCAGTACTTC	CASSQDTRTETQYF
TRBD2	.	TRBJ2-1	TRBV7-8	TGTGCCAGCAGCCCAGCTAGCGGGGCCTACAATGAGCAGTTCTTC	CASSPASGAYNEQFF
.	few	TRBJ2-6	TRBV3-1	TGTGCCAGCAGTCGGGACTCTGGGGCCAACGTCCTGACTTTC	CASSRDSGANVLTF
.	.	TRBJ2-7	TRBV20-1	TGCAGTGCTAGAGAACGGACAGCCGCCTACGAGCAGTACTTC	CSARERTAAYEQYF
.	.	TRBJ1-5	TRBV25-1	TGTGCCAGCAGTGAATGTTTCGGACGGAGAAATCAGCCCCAGCATTTT	CASSECFGRRNQPQHF
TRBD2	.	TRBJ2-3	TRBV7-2	TGTGCCAGCGGCCCGCGGGGGGACACAGATACGCAGTATTTT	CASGPRGDTDTQYF
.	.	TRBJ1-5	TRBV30	TGTGCCTGGAGTTCTAAGAGAGACGCTTATAGCAATCAGCCCCAGCATTTT	CAWSSKRDAYSNQPQHF
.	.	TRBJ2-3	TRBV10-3	TGTGCCATCAGTACCTTGACGGAAGATACGCAGTATTTT	CAISTLTEDTQYF
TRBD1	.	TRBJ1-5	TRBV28	TGTGCCAGCAGTCCCACAGGGGAGAGTCAGCCCCAGCATTTT	CASSPTGESQPQHF
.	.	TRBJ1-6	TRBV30	TGTGCCTGGCGAGGGAGCTCCTATAATTCACCCCTCCACTTT	CAWRGSSYNSPLHF
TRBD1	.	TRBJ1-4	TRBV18	TGTGCCAGCTCACCGGACAGGGTGAATGAAAAACTGTTTTTT	CASSPDRVNEKLFF
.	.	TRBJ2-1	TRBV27	TGTGCCAGCAGTTCCAGTAGCTCCTACAATGAGCAGTTCTTC	CASSSSSSYNEQFF
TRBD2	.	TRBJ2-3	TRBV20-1	TGCAGTGCTCATCTGCTAGCGGGGGCGGCAGATACGCAGTATTTT	CSAHLLAGAADTQYF
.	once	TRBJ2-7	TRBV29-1	TGCAGCGTTGAGGTGGGGGCCTCCCTCGGGGGGCAGTACTTC	CSVEVGASLGGQYF
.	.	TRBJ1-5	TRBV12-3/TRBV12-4	TGTGCCAGCAGTTTACAGGGCAATCAGCCCCAGCATTTT	CASSLQGNQPQHF
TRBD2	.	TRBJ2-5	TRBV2	TGTGCCAGCGGACTAGGAGGGGAGACCCAGTACTTC	CASGLGGETQYF
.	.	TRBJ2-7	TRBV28	TGTGCCAGCAGTTCCTTCCGGCAAAACTACGAGCAGTACTTC	CASSSFRQNYEQYF
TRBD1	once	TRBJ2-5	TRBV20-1	TGCAGTGCTAGAGGCCCCCTAGGACAGGGACAAGAGACCCAGTACTTC	CSARGPLGQGQETQYF
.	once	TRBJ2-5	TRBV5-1	TGCGCCAGCAGCTTGGGCGCGGGGTCCGGGGAGACCCAGTACTTC	CASSLGAGSGETQYF
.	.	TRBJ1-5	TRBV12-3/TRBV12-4	TGTGCCAGCAGTCCCGGGAGGGGGAGCAATCAGCCCCAGCATTTT	CASSPGRGSNQPQHF
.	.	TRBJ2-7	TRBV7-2	TGTGCCAGCAGCTCACCGTCCGGGGGCTTCTACGAGCAGTACTTC	CASSSPSGGFYEQYF
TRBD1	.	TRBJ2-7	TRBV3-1	TGTGCCAGCAGCCAAGTACGCGGGACAGGGCACAACAATACCTACGAGCAGTACTTC	CASSQVRGTGHNNTYEQYF
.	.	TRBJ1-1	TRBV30	TGTGCCTGGAGGCCTAATGGACGGTATAACACTGAAGCTTTCTTT	CAWRPNGRYNTEAFF
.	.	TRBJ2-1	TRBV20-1	TGCAGTGCGGGTTTCTACAATGAGCAGTTCTTC	CSAGFYNEQFF
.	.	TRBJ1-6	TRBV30	TGTGCCTGGAGTTGGAGACCCGAGGGTAATTCACCCCTCCACTTT	CAWSWRPEGNSPLHF
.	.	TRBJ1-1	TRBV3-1	TGTGCCAGCAGCCCCAGGACCTTTGAAGCTTTCTTT	CASSPRTFEAFF
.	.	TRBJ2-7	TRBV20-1	TGCAGTGCCCCGCAGGGAGGTGGGGGCTACGAGCAGTACTTC	CSAPQGGGGYEQYF
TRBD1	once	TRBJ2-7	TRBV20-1	TGCAGTGCTGGTCTGGGACAGGGGTACCACGAGCAGTACTTC	CSAGLGQGYHEQYF
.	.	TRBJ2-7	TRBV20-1	TGCAGTGCTAGACGCGACACCTCCTACGAGCAGTACTTC	CSARRDTSYEQYF
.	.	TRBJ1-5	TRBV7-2	TGTGCCAGCAGCCCTGACAGCTCCAATCAGCCCCAGCATTTT	CASSPDSSNQPQHF
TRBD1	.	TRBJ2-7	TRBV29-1	TGCAGCGCGGGGACAGGGGAAGGCGAGCAGTACTTC	CSAGTGEGEQYF
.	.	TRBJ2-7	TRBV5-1	TGCGCCAGCAGCTTGATGACGGGGTGGGCCTACGAGCAGTACTTC	CASSLMTGWAYEQYF
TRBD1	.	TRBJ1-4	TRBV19	TGTGCCAGTAGTCTACAGGGGGAGGATGAAAAACTGTTTTTT	CASSLQGEDEKLFF
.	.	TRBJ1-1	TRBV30	TGTGCCTGGATTCCAGTGAACACTGAAGCTTTCTTT	CAWIPVNTEAFF
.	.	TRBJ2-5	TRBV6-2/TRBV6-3	TGTGCCAGCAGTTACGGGGTCGTGACCCAGTACTTC	CASSYGVVTQYF
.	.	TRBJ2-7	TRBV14	TGTGCCAGCAGCCAAGGGTTCTTCTACGAGCAGTACTTC	CASSQGFFYEQYF
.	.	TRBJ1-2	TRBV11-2	TGTGCCAGCACCACCGTGAGAGGCGGACGGACTAACTATGGCTACACCTTC	CASTTVRGGRTNYGYTF
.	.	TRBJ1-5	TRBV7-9	TGTGCCAGCAGCTTAGGGCTTCAGCCCCAGCATTTT	CASSLGLQPQHF
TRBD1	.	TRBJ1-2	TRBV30	TGTGCCTGGGAGGGGAGGGGGCGGCTATATCCAAGCTACACCTTC	CAWEGRGRLYPSYTF